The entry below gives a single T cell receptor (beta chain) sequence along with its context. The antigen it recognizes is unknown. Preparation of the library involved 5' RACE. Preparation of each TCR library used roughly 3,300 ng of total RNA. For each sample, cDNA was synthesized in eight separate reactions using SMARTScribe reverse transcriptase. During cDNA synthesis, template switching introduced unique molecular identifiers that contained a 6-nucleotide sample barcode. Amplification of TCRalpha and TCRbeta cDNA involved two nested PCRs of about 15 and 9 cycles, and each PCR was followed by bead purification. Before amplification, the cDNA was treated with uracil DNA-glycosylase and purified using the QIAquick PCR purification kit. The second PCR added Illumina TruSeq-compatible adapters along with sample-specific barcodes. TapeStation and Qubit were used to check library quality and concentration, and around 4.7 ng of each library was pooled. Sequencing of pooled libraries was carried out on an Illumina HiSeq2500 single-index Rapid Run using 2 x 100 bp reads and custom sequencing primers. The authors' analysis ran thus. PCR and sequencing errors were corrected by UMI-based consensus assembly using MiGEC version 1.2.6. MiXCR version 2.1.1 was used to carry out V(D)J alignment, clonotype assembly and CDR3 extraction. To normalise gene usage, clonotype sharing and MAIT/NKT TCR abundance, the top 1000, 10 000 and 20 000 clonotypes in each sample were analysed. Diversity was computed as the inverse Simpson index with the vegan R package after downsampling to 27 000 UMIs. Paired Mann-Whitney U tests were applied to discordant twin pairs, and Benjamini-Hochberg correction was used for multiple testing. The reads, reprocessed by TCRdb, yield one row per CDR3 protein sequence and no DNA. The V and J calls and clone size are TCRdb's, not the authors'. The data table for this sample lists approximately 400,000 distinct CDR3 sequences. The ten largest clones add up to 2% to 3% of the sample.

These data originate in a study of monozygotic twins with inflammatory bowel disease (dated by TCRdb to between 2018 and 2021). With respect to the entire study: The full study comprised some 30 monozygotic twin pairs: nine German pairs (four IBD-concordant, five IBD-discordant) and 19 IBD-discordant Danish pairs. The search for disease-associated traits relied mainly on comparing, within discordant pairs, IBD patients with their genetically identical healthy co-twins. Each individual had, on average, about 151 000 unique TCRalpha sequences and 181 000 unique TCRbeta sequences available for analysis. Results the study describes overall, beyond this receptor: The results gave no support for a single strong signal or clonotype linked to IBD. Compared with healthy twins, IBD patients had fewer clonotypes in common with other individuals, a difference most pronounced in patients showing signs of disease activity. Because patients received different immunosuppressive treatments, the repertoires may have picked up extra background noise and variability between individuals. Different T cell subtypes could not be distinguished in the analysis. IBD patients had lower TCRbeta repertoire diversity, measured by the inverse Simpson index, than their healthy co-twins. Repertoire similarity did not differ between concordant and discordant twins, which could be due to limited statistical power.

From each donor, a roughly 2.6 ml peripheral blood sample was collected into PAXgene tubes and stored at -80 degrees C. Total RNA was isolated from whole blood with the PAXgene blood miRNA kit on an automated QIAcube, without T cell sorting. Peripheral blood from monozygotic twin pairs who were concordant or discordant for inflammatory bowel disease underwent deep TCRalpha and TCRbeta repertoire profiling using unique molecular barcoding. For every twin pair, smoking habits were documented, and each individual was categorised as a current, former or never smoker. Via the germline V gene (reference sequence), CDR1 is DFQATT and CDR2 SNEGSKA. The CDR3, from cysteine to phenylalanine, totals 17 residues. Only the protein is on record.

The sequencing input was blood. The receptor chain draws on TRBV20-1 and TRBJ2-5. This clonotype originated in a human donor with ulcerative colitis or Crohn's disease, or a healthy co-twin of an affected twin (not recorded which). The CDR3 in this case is CSARDGSRGWYQETQYF.